Each of the 22 T cell receptor beta chains below was sequenced from the same sample in a study of blood T cell repertoires in COVID-19. The protocol was immunoSEQ multiplex PCR, while the TCRdb copy is restricted to in-frame clones and leaves out a portion. In the table there are approximately 200,000 clones, around 85% of which are singletons. Sequencing was carried out using PBMCs or T cells enriched from blood (not recorded which). These receptors all stem from a man between 40 and 49 years old who had recovered from COVID-19.

The chain employs TRBV6-5 and TRBJ2-1; D gene uncertain. Germline V CDR1 and CDR2: MNHEY, SVGAGI. V gave up 7 bases and J gave up 5 bases, with 15 bases separating them. The CDR3 covers 14 residues. The CDR3 nucleotides read TGTGCCAGCACCCAAACTACCACTAACAATGAGCAGTTCTTC. It encodes CASTQTTTNNEQFF.

In its sample, this clone was seen a few times. The chain carries TRBV28 and TRBJ2-2; no clear D gene. The germline V gene has CDR1 MDHEN and CDR2 SYDVKM. V was cut by 7 bases and J by 2 bases, with 20 bases left in between. CDR3 length: 17 amino acids. The CDR3 DNA is TGTGCCAGCACCCCCTCCTTGGGCAGCACCAACACCGGGGAGCTGTTTTTT. It encodes CASTPSLGSTNTGELFF.

The rearrangement links TRBV28 to TRBJ1-4; D is ambiguous. Trimming stripped 2 bases from V and 4 bases from J, with 8 bases between. Germline values: CDR1 MDHEN, CDR2 SYDVKM. The CDR3 runs 14 residues. CDR3 residues: CASSLNRYNEKLFF. In nucleotides, the CDR3 is TGTGCCAGCAGTTTAAACAGATATAATGAAAAACTGTTTTTT.

This clone has a count of ten or more. The V and J genes are TRBV5-1 and TRBJ2-1; a weak D match, TRBD1 (5 bases). CDR1 is SGHRS and CDR2 is YFSETQ in the germline V gene. The CDR3 totals 16 residues. V shed 0 bases and J shed 7 bases, with 17 bases lying between them. The CDR3 reads CASSLDPAGLGNEQFF. The CDR3 region has the DNA TGCGCCAGCAGCTTGGATCCTGCAGGGTTAGGGAATGAGCAGTTCTTC.

J is TRBJ1-2 and V is TRBV9; D is perhaps TRBD1 (6 bases). The V gene's germline CDR1 is SGDLS and CDR2 YYNGEE. The CDR3 contains 15 residues. The germline V and J ends were trimmed by 3 bases and 3 bases, with 15 bases remaining between them. The CDR3 DNA follows: TGTGCCAGCAGCGGATCTTTCGGGGGGCACTATGGCTACACCTTC. Its translation is CASSGSFGGHYGYTF.

This chain links TRBV24-1 with TRBJ2-2; TRBD2 matches 13 bases. Germline CDR1 and CDR2: KGHDR and SFDVKD. The CDR3 runs to 16 residues. With 4 bases clipped from V and 6 bases from J, the junction kept 4 bases outside the gene matches. The CDR3 here is CATSEQLAGGAGELFF. Here the CDR3 DNA reads TGTGCCACCAGTGAACAACTAGCGGGAGGGGCCGGGGAGCTGTTTTTT.

The chain has TRBV30 and TRBJ2-1; 8 positions agree with TRBD1. Germline V gene data show CDR1 as GTSNPN and CDR2 as SVGIG (reference sequence). The ends lost 2 bases at V and 7 bases at J; junction bases unmatched: 16. The CDR3 covers 17 residues. This chain's CDR3 is CAWSRQGAQWLPNEQFF. In DNA form, the CDR3 reads TGTGCCTGGAGTCGGCAGGGGGCGCAGTGGCTACCGAATGAGCAGTTCTTC.

This rearrangement joins TRBV6-2 or TRBV6-3 to TRBJ1-1; no reliable D call. There are 13 residues in the CDR3. The V gene lost 2 bases and the J gene lost 5 bases, with 9 bases spanning the gap. Germline loops: CDR1 MNHEY, CDR2 SVGEGT. The chain's CDR3 is CASSYPMSTEAFF. The CDR3 coding sequence is TGTGCCAGCAGTTACCCGATGAGTACTGAAGCTTTCTTT.

The V call is TRBV10-2, the J call TRBJ2-2; 8 bases map to TRBD2. The ends lost 11 bases at V and 0 bases at J; junction bases unmatched: 14. Germline V gene data show CDR1 as WSHSY and CDR2 as SAAADI. CDR3 length equals 17 residues. The DNA for the CDR3 is TGCGCCGTCCCATTACGGGGGGGCTTCGCGAACACCGGGGAGCTGTTTTTT. Its translation: CAVPLRGGFANTGELFF.

The chain employs TRBV5-4 and TRBJ2-2, with 13 nucleotides matching TRBD2. This CDR3 region has 16 residues. CDR1 is SGHNT, CDR2 YYREEE, per germline (reference sequence). The trim removed 4 bases at V and 5 bases at J, leaving 5 bases unmatched. CDR3 in amino acids: CASSQLGLAGTGELFF. The CDR3 DNA reads as TGTGCCAGCAGCCAATTGGGACTAGCGGGAACCGGGGAGCTGTTTTTT.

The V call is TRBV2, the J call TRBJ1-5; no reliable D call. The CDR3 is 15 amino acids. The V gene lost 6 bases and the J gene lost 5 bases, with 17 bases spanning the gap. CDR1 is SNHLY and CDR2 is FYNNEI in the germline V gene. The CDR3 protein is CASSLDSRGDQPQHF. DNA of the CDR3: TGTGCCAGCAGCTTAGACTCCCGAGGCGATCAGCCCCAGCATTTT.

This rearrangement joins TRBV18 to TRBJ2-7; D might be TRBD2 (6 bases). The germline gives CDR1 KGHSH, CDR2 LQKENI. The CDR3 totals 15 residues. V was shortened by 2 bases and J by 4 bases, with 15 bases between the two germline ends. CDR3 loop: CASSPSRERTYEQYF. CDR3 nucleotide sequence: TGTGCCAGCTCACCATCCCGGGAGAGGACTTACGAGCAGTACTTC.

V usage is TRBV21-1 and J usage is TRBJ2-1; TRBD1 is the table's D call, not checked against the DNA. TRBV21-1 corresponds to a pseudogene. The CDR3 contains 15 residues. In DNA, the CDR3 is TGTGCCAGCAGCAATTGGACAGGGAGGGGGAATGAGCAGTTCTTC. Translating gives CASSNWTGRGNEQFF.

This rearrangement joins TRBV19 to TRBJ2-1; the match to TRBD2 covers 7 bases. The CDR3 is 15 amino acids. V trimming: 5 bases; J trimming: 6 bases; junction bases outside the gene matches: 10. Germline-derived CDR1 and CDR2 are LNHDA and SQIVND (reference sequence). In nucleotides, the CDR3 is TGTGCCAGTAGTGTGAGGCGGGAGCTTCCCAATGAGCAGTTCTTC. This gives the protein CASSVRRELPNEQFF.

V gene TRBV4-1 combines with J gene TRBJ2-2, with 10 nucleotides matching TRBD1. This CDR3 has 17 amino acids. Per germline, CDR1 MGHRA and CDR2 YSYEKL. Trimming removed 1 base from V and 6 bases from J; junction bases left unmatched: 8. The CDR3 reads CASSQVRQGAKSGELFF. As DNA, the CDR3 is TGCGCCAGCAGCCAAGTTAGACAGGGGGCCAAATCCGGGGAGCTGTTTTTT.

This clone has a single count. The rearrangement uses TRBV6-5 and TRBJ1-6; unclear D gene. Trimming removed 2 bases at V and 10 bases at J, with 9 bases between. This CDR3 has 13 amino acids. Looked up from germline, CDR1 is MNHEY and CDR2 is SVGAGI. The CDR3 is CASSYREGSPLHF. The DNA for the CDR3 is TGTGCCAGCAGTTACAGGGAGGGATCACCCCTCCACTTT.

This clone was observed a handful of times. The genes are TRBV28 and TRBJ2-5; 7 bases map to TRBD1. V was clipped by 2 bases and J by 1 base; unmatched bases: 4. The CDR3 is 15 amino acids. Germline V gene lookup returns CDR1 MDHEN and CDR2 SYDVKM. CDR3 in DNA: TGTGCCAGCAGTTTAGACAGGGTGGCCCAAGAGACCCAGTACTTC. It yields the protein CASSLDRVAQETQYF.

To note about this clone: A junction boundary mismatches the germline segment, possibly from a read error. The V and J genes are TRBV12-3 or TRBV12-4 and TRBJ2-7; 7 bases are a match to TRBD2. The CDR3 has 13 amino acids. The CDR3 region is CASSIGTTGRYDF. CDR3 nucleotide sequence: TGTGCCAGCAGTATAGGGACTACCGGTAGATATGACTTC.

On this clone itself: Other DNA sequences from this sample encode an identical CDR3 as well. The chain recombines TRBV4-1 with TRBJ2-7; maybe TRBD1 (5 bases). The ends were cut back, 4 bases at V and 0 bases at J, with 10 bases in the middle. Germline CDR1 MGHRA, CDR2 YSYEKL. The CDR3 totals 14 residues. The CDR3, as DNA: TGCGCCAGCAGCCCTAGACAGAGCTCCTACGAGCAGTACTTC. It translates to CASSPRQSSYEQYF.

The chain recombines TRBV7-6 with TRBJ2-7; TRBD2 aligns across 11 bases. The V segment lost 4 bases and the J segment 4 bases; nucleotides outside the gene matches: 6. This CDR3 spans 15 amino acids. Germline V gene data show CDR1 as SGHVS and CDR2 as FNYEAQ. This CDR3 is CASSYGTSGEYEQYF. The CDR3 DNA reads as TGTGCCAGCAGCTACGGGACTAGCGGAGAATACGAGCAGTACTTC.

The chain recombines TRBV11-2 with TRBJ1-4; the match to TRBD1 covers 7 bases. The CDR3 covers 13 residues. Germline V CDR1 and CDR2: SGHAT, FQNNGV. Trimming removed 6 bases from V and 5 bases from J; junction bases left unmatched: 3. The CDR3 sequence is CASSPDRNEKLFF. DNA of the CDR3: TGTGCCAGCAGTCCGGACAGGAATGAAAAACTGTTTTTT. Filled out from reference TRBV11-2 and TRBJ1-4, the complete variable domain reads EAGVAQSPRYKIIEKRQSVAFWCNPISGHATLYWYQQILGQGPKLLIQFQNNGVVDDSQLPKDRFSAERLKGVDSTLKIQPAKLEDSAVYLCASSPDRNEKLFFGSGTQLSVL.

The gene calls are TRBV20-1 and TRBJ1-2, with TRBD1 as a possible D gene (6 bases). Germline CDR1 and CDR2: DFQATT and SNEGSKA (reference sequence). The CDR3 totals 13 residues. The V gene lost 3 bases and the J gene lost 4 bases, with 12 bases spanning the gap. Here the CDR3 DNA reads TGCAGTGCTAGTACAGGGATGGGCTATGGCTACACCTTC. It is translated as CSASTGMGYGYTF.